The rows below give T cell receptor beta chains drawn from one sample of a study of tumor and adjacent non-tumor tissue in lung cancer. TCRdb recomputed calls from the multiplex PCR reads with MiXCR, one row per CDR3 protein. Of approximately 70,000 distinct CDR3 sequences listed, around 73% are singletons. The specimen sequenced was lung tumor tissue. The receptors come from a man in his sixties with non-small cell lung cancer. Each CDR3 is given with its conserved first and last residue. The D gene is left open where the match is weak. Part of the rows lack a size; the others show once, few, many or a class for expanded clones.

D gene	clone size	J gene	V gene	CDR3 DNA	CDR3 protein
.	.	TRBJ1-6	TRBV20-1	TGCAGTGCTAGACAGGCCGGTCGATGGTCATCTCTCCACTTT	CSARQAGRWSSLHF
.	once	TRBJ2-3	TRBV10-1	TGCGCCAGCAGTGGGAGTAGTGGGACCAACACAGATATGCAGTATTTT	CASSGSSGTNTDMQYF
.	.	TRBJ2-2	TRBV20-1	TGCAGTGCTTGGGGATGGTCGCGGAACACGGGGGAGCTGTTTTTT	CSAWGWSRNTGELFF
TRBD2	.	TRBJ2-7	TRBV6-6	TGTGCCAGTAGTTACGGGGGGATAAGGGGAGGTCTATCTTACGAGAAGTACTTC	CASSYGGIRGGLSYEKYF
TRBD2	.	TRBJ2-2	TRBV20-1	TGCAGTGTTAGACTAGCGTCGACCGGGGAGCTGTTTTTT	CSVRLASTGELFF
.	.	TRBJ2-7	TRBV6-5	TGTGCCAGCAAAGGATGGCACTCCTACAAGCAGTACTTC	CASKGWHSYKQYF
.	many	TRBJ1-2	TRBV11-2	TGTGCCAGCAGCTTAGACAGGGATAATGGCTACACCTTC	CASSLDRDNGYTF
.	once	TRBJ1-5	TRBV20-1	TGCAATGCTAGAAGTCCCGGACGGGTAAAACAGCCCCAGCATTTT	CNARSPGRVKQPQHF
.	.	TRBJ1-1	TRBV6-1	TGTGCCAGCGGTACACAGGGAATCATGAACACTGAAGCTTTCTTT	CASGTQGIMNTEAFF
TRBD2	.	TRBJ2-1	TRBV28	TGTACCAGCAGTACCCAAGGGACTAGCGGGAGGGCCCTTGAGCAGCTCTTC	CTSSTQGTSGRALEQLF
.	.	TRBJ2-1	TRBV20-1	TGCAGTGCGGTAGTGATCGGACCCTCCTACAATGAGCAGTTCTTC	CSAVVIGPSYNEQFF
.	.	TRBJ2-2	TRBV9	TGTGCCAGCAGCTCCGACAGTAATCCGTCGACCGGGGAGCTGTTTTTT	CASSSDSNPSTGELFF
.	.	TRBJ2-2	TRBV11-1	TGTGCTAGCAGCTATACTAGTGGCGCCGGGGAGCTGTATTTT	CASSYTSGAGELYF
.	.	TRBJ2-5	TRBV6-6	TGTGCCAGCAGTTGGGAGGACCGAGAGACCCAATACTTC	CASSWEDRETQYF
.	.	TRBJ2-1	TRBV20-1	TGCAGTGTTAGAGAGCAACGGACTAACTGTGAGCAGTTCTTC	CSVREQRTNCEQFF
.	.	TRBJ1-2	TRBV20-1	TGCAGTGTTAGACGGGGGAACCATGGCTACACCTTC	CSVRRGNHGYTF
.	few	TRBJ2-5	TRBV5-1	TGCGCCAGCAGCGTAAATGCCCCACGAAGGGGAGAGACCCAGTACTTC	CASSVNAPRRGETQYF
TRBD2	.	TRBJ2-1	TRBV11-3	TGTGCCAGTAGATCCGTGACTAGCGGTACTTACAATGAGCAGTTCTTC	CASRSVTSGTYNEQFF
TRBD1	.	TRBJ2-7	TRBV20-1	TGCAGTGCTAGAAGTAGAAGGCCACTCGACAGGGCTGACTCCTACGAGCAGTACTTC	CSARSRRPLDRADSYEQYF
TRBD1	.	TRBJ2-6	TRBV7-9	TGTGCCAGCAGCTCACGGACAGGAAGGTATGGGGCCAACGTCCTGACTTTC	CASSSRTGRYGANVLTF
.	many	TRBJ1-6	TRBV13	TGTGCCAGCAGCTCGCACGGGGGCCAATCACCCCTCCACTTT	CASSSHGGQSPLHF
.	.	TRBJ1-1	TRBV6-6	TGTGCCAGCAGTAAGCCGGCCCTGGACACTGGAGCTTTCTTT	CASSKPALDTGAFF
TRBD2	many	TRBJ2-1	TRBV6-5	TGTGCCAGCAGTTCACCGGGACTAGGTGTTAATGAGCAGTTCTTC	CASSSPGLGVNEQFF
.	many	TRBJ1-6	TRBV6-5	TGTGCCAGCAGTTTTCTCGGGGGCTCCTATAATTCACCCCTCCACTTT	CASSFLGGSYNSPLHF
.	.	TRBJ2-7	TRBV6-1	TGTGCCAGTAATGAAAGGGGCACGGTGGTAGACTTC	CASNERGTVVDF
.	many	TRBJ2-7	TRBV7-9	TGTGCCAGCAGCTTACCTCGGGACCTGGACTACGAGCAGTACTTC	CASSLPRDLDYEQYF
.	.	TRBJ2-7	TRBV6-5	TGTGCCTACAGTTACGGGGCTGAACAGGTTAACGAGCAGTACTTC	CAYSYGAEQVNEQYF
.	.	TRBJ2-1	TRBV10-3	TGTGCCATCAGCCGTAGTGGGAGCAACAATGAGCAGTTCTTC	CAISRSGSNNEQFF
.	.	TRBJ2-1	TRBV10-1	TGCACCAGCAGTTCCATGGGACGTTCCAATGAGCAGTTCTTC	CTSSSMGRSNEQFF
TRBD2	once	TRBJ2-7	TRBV29-1	TGCAGCATTGAAGATGAGCTGGGACTAGCGGGAGACGAGCAGTACTTC	CSIEDELGLAGDEQYF
.	.	TRBJ2-3	TRBV20-1	TGCAGTGCTACGATCAGTAGCACAGATACGCAGTATTTT	CSATISSTDTQYF
.	.	TRBJ1-5	TRBV20-1	TGCAGTACCTCGGGTGCGGGGGGCAGTCAGCCCCAGCATTTT	CSTSGAGGSQPQHF
.	.	TRBJ2-3	TRBV10-1	TGCCCCAGCAGTGACCTCGCGTCGGGAATCACAGATACGCAGTATTTT	CPSSDLASGITDTQYF
.	.	TRBJ1-2	TRBV20-1	TGCGGAGCTGAGGGAGCCTCCCACTATGGCTACACCTTC	CGAEGASHYGYTF
TRBD1	.	TRBJ2-3	TRBV10-1	TGCGCCAGCAGTGAAATGACAGGGGGCATAGATACGCAGTATTTT	CASSEMTGGIDTQYF
.	.	TRBJ2-1	TRBV6-1	TGTGCCAGCAGTGAATCGGCGTCCGCGTACAATGAGCTGTTATTC	CASSESASAYNELLF
.	.	TRBJ2-7	TRBV6-1	TGTGCCAGCAGTGCTGGCAAGGGTGTCGAGCAGTACTTC	CASSAGKGVEQYF
.	.	TRBJ2-1	TRBV11-3	TGTGCCGACAGCCTCGGTGACGAGGGGGGTGAGCAGTTCTTC	CADSLGDEGGEQFF